This is a list of T cell receptor beta chains from one sample in a study of cytomegalovirus exposure and HLA in healthy donors. Profiling relied on immunoSEQ multiplex PCR, and the TCRdb table lists in-frame clones only, not all of them. Here the sample spans around 140,000 clones, approximately 67% being singletons. The sequencing input was PBMCs. These receptors were collected from an older woman in good health and CMV-seronegative. The CDR3 runs from the conserved cysteine through the conserved F or W. Fields, in order: clone size, J gene, V gene, D gene, CDR3 DNA, CDR3 protein. The D gene is left open where the match is weak. The size of a clone is reported for some rows only, either as once, few or many, or as a class for expanded clones.

>few|TRBJ2-7|TRBV4-1|TRBD2
TGCGCCAGCAGCCAATTAACTAGCGGGGGGCTCCCCTACGAGCAGTACTTC
CASSQLTSGGLPYEQYF
>once|TRBJ2-7|TRBV11-2|.
TGTGCCAGCAGCATTAGGGAGTACGAGCAGTACTTC
CASSIREYEQYF
>.|TRBJ2-1|TRBV29-1|.
TGCAGCGTTACAGGCGGTGTAAAAGAGCAGTTCTTC
CSVTGGVKEQFF
>.|TRBJ1-5|TRBV19|.
TGTGCCAGTAGTATGGGGGGAAAAGCCCAGCATTTT
CASSMGGKAQHF
>few|TRBJ1-1|TRBV5-4|.
TGTGCCAGCAGCCCTCGGGGGGGAGGGAACACTGAAGCTTTCTTT
CASSPRGGGNTEAFF
>.|TRBJ1-4|TRBV27|TRBD1
TGTGCCAGCAGGACAGGGGCAACTAATGAAAAACTGTTTTTT
CASRTGATNEKLFF
>few|TRBJ1-2|TRBV19|.
TGTGCCAGTAGTCTCCGGGACACAATACACGGCTACACCTTC
CASSLRDTIHGYTF
>few|TRBJ2-7|TRBV7-6|TRBD1
TGTGCCAGCAGCTTAGGGACAGGGGGCGCAGGGACCTACGAGCAGTACTTC
CASSLGTGGAGTYEQYF
>.|TRBJ2-3|TRBV5-6|.
TGTGCCAGCAGCCCACTAAGGATCACAGATACGCAGTATTTT
CASSPLRITDTQYF
>few|TRBJ1-3|TRBV6-6|.
TGTGCCAGCAGTTCCCTACGACAGGAAGGAAACACCATATATTTT
CASSSLRQEGNTIYF
>.|TRBJ2-1|TRBV6-5|TRBD2
TGTGCCAGCTCCCCGGTAACTAGCGGGAACAATGAGCAGTTCTTC
CASSPVTSGNNEQFF
>.|TRBJ1-5|TRBV6-5|.
TGTGCCAGCAGTCGGGGGAGCAGCAATCAGCCCCAGCATTTT
CASSRGSSNQPQHF
>.|TRBJ2-6|TRBV5-6|.
TGTGCCAGCAGGAGAATGGAGTCTGGGGCCAACGTCCTGACTTTC
CASRRMESGANVLTF
>.|TRBJ2-7|TRBV28|TRBD2
TGTGCCAGCAGTTTAACTAGCGGGCTGCGGCGCGAGCAGTACTTC
CASSLTSGLRREQYF
>few|TRBJ2-7|TRBV7-8|.
TGTGCCAGCAGCTGGAGCTCCTACGAGCAGTACTTC
CASSWSSYEQYF
>.|TRBJ2-3|TRBV12-5|TRBD2
TGTGCTAGTGGCACCACTAGCGGGGTAGGGCAGTATTTT
CASGTTSGVGQYF
>.|TRBJ2-5|TRBV5-1|TRBD1
TGCGCCAGCAGCTTCTTTTCCGGGACAGGGCCTCTAAGAGGGTCCCAGTACTTC
CASSFFSGTGPLRGSQYF
>.|TRBJ2-3|TRBV11-3|TRBD2
TGTGCCAGCAGCCTCGGGAGGGCCCTGACAGATACGCAGTATTTT
CASSLGRALTDTQYF